This TCR beta chain was sequenced in a study of blood T cell repertoires in COVID-19. J gave up 0 bases and V 5 bases, and 1 base lay outside the gene matches. The CDR3 is made up of 15 amino acids. CDR1 and CDR2 (germline): SNHLY, FYNNEI. Libraries were prepared by immunoSEQ multiplex PCR; TCRdb keeps only in-frame clonotypes and omits some of them. The sample includes a few hundred thousand clones, 70% to 85% of them seen just once. This clone came up many times. This CDR3 is also generated by other DNA sequences in the sample. The origin of this receptor is a middle-aged man with active or convalescent COVID-19. Sequences were obtained from peripheral blood. The chain couples TRBV2 to TRBJ2-1, with 10 positions matching TRBD2. The CDR3 bases are TGTGCCAGCAGTCCTAGCGGGAGCTCCTACAATGAGCAGTTCTTC. It yields the protein CASSPSGSSYNEQFF.